This passage covers 5 T cell receptor beta chains from one sample sequenced in a study of shared clonotypes between healthy human individuals (dated by TCRdb to 2019 to 2021). The receptor library was made with the immunoSEQ multiplex PCR assay. The table comes from immuneACCESS by way of TCRdb, which keeps in-frame sequences with V and J called. Part of the clones is missing from these tables; in studies checked, under half for an unresolved V gene and the rest for unknown reasons. In this sample the table shows about 870,000 clones, around 93% of which occur a single time. The ten largest clones represent less than 25% of the sample. CD8 naive samples were CD45RO-negative cells positively selected for CCR7, giving a CD45RA+CCR7+ population that excluded TemRA cells. The specimen sequenced was naive CD8+ T cells sorted from blood. The cell subset or site label, read with the paper, signifies: CD45RA+CCR7+. The receptor source for this set is a man aged 25 to 40 in good health.

The V gene is TRBV7-2, the J gene TRBJ2-7; 7 nucleotides agree with TRBD1. V dropped 1 base and J dropped 0; count of bases not matched to a gene: 6. There are 16 residues in the CDR3. Looked up from germline, CDR1 is SGHTA and CDR2 is FQGNSA. The DNA for the CDR3 is TGTGCCAGCAGCTTAGTAGGGGACAGCGCCTCCTACGAGCAGTACTTC. Encoded protein: CASSLVGDSASYEQYF.

The chain recombines TRBV19 with TRBJ1-3, with 7 nucleotides matching TRBD1. This CDR3 has 14 amino acids. Germline trimming cut 9 bases from V and 5 bases from J; bases unmatched to any gene: 10. Germline CDR1 LNHDA, CDR2 SQIVND (reference sequence). CDR3: CASQPPGQRNTIYF. The CDR3 region has the DNA TGTGCCAGCCAACCACCGGGACAGAGAAACACCATATATTTT. The full variable domain, rest sourced from reference TRBV19 and TRBJ1-3, is DGGITQSPKYLFRKEGQNVTLSCEQNLNHDAMYWYRQDPGQGLRLIYYSQIVNDFQKGDIAEGYSVSREKKESFPLTVTSAQKNPTAFYLCASQPPGQRNTIYFGEGSWLTVV.

The rearrangement links TRBV11-1 to TRBJ1-1; no clear D. V shed 2 bases and J shed 4 bases, with 11 bases lying between them. Germline-derived CDR1 and CDR2 are SGHAT and FQDESV (reference sequence). This CDR3 has 14 residues. The CDR3 sequence: CASSLLTPGTEAFF. CDR3 coding DNA: TGTGCCAGCAGCTTACTGACACCGGGCACTGAAGCTTTCTTT.

The CDR3: CASSTYGGVMNTEAFF. Written as DNA, the CDR3 is TGTGCCAGTAGTACCTACGGAGGGGTAATGAACACTGAAGCTTTCTTT. This rearrangement joins TRBV19 to TRBJ1-1; a weak D match, TRBD1 (5 bases). The CDR3 is 16 amino acids. Germline assignment: CDR1 LNHDA and CDR2 SQIVND (reference sequence). V was trimmed by 4 bases and J by 0 bases, leaving 15 bases between them.

In DNA form, the CDR3 reads TGCGCCAGCAGCTGGACAGGGCGGGGGAGCTCCTACGAGCAGTACTTC. Translation: CASSWTGRGSSYEQYF. The chain is built from TRBV5-1 and TRBJ2-7, with a possible D match to TRBD1 (8 bases). The CDR3 sequence is 16 residues long. V lost 3 bases and J 0 bases, leaving 16 bases between the germline ends. CDR1 is SGHRS and CDR2 is YFSETQ in the germline V gene.